The clone carrying this TCR beta chain has at least ten counts. Its matching antigen is unknown. Trimming shortened V by 7 bases and J by 4 bases, and 14 bases separated the two germline ends. The CDR3 length is 14 residues. Germline lookup yields CDR1 SEHNR and CDR2 FQNEAQ (reference sequence). This sample was taken from a study of CD8 T cells in ankylosing spondylitis. Findings and caveats of the study: Reported data indicate significant enrichment of disease-linked clones within matched ankylosing spondylitis synovial fluid.

TCRdb re-analysed the 5' RACE reads in MiXCR, keeping a single row per CDR3 protein. The sample includes roughly 240,000 distinct CDR3 sequences, under 8.5% of them seen just once. The sequence came from a female donor with ankylosing spondylitis or in good health (not recorded which). Specimen: blood, either unsorted or a sorted T cell fraction (not recorded which). V gene TRBV7-9 combines with J gene TRBJ2-1; D unclear. As DNA, the CDR3 is TGTGCCAGCACCTTTGCTCTTGGGTACAATGAGCAGTTCTTC. Translation gives CASTFALGYNEQFF.